One T cell receptor beta chain is described in this entry. Here immunoSEQ multiplex PCR was the method, and the copy in TCRdb shows in-frame clones only, minus some. The sample consists of 90,000 to 100,000 clones, 79% of them appearing once. Germline values: CDR1 MNHEY, CDR2 SVGAGI. The CDR3 runs 14 residues. V was pared by 6 bases and J by 10 bases, with 16 bases between. This record comes from a study of control samples from healthy donors and cancer patients. Sequencing input: blood. J is TRBJ1-6 and V is TRBV6-5; TRBD1 might be the D (5 bases). The receptor's source is a woman in her twenties or thirties in good health. For the CDR3, the DNA is TGTGCCAGCAGGTCCAGGGTACTCGGGTCACCCCTCCACTTT. This codes for CASRSRVLGSPLHF.